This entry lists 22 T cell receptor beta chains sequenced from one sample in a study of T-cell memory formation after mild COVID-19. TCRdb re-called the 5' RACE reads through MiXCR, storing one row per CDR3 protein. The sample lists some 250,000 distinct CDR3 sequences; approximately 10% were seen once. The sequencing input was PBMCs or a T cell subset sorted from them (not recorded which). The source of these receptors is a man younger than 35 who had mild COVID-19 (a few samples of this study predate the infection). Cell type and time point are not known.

The CDR3 region is CASLERRGVPDTQYF. The CDR3 DNA reads TGTGCCAGCCTCGAGAGAAGGGGGGTTCCAGATACGCAGTATTTT. The V call is TRBV6-2 or TRBV6-3, the J call TRBJ2-3, with D possibly called TRBD1 or TRBD2 (6 bases each). CDR1 is MNHEY, CDR2 SVGEGT, per germline. This CDR3 region has 15 residues. Trimming stripped 8 bases from V and 4 bases from J, with 19 bases between.

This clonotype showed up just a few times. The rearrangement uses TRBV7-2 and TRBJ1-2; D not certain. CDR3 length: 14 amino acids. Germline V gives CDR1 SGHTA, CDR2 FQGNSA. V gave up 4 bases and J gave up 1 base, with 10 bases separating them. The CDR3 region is CASSYGLINYGYTF. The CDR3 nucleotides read TGTGCCAGCAGCTACGGACTGATTAACTATGGCTACACCTTC.

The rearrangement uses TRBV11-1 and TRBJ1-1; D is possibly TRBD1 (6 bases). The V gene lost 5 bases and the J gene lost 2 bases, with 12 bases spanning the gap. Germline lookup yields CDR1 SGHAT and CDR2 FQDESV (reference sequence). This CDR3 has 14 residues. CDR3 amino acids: CASSPRGSNTEAFF. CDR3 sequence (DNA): TGTGCCAGCAGCCCCAGGGGAAGCAACACTGAAGCTTTCTTT.

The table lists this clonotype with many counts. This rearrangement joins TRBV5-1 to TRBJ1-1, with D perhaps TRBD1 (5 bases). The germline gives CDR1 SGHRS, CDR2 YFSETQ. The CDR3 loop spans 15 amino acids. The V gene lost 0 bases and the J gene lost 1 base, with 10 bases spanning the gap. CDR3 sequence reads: CASSLGRGQNTEAFF. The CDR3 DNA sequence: TGCGCCAGCAGCTTGGGGAGGGGCCAGAACACTGAAGCTTTCTTT.

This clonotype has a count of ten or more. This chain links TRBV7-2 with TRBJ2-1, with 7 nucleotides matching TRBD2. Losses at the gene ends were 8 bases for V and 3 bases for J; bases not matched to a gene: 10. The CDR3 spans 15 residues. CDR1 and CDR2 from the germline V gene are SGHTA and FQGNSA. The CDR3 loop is CASSEVGGFYNEQFF. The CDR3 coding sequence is TGTGCCAGCTCCGAAGTCGGGGGGTTCTACAATGAGCAGTTCTTC.

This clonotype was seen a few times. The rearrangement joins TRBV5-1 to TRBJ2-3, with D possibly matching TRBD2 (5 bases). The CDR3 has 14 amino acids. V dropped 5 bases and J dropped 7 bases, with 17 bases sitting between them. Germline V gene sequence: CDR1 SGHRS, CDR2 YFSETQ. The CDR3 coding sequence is TGCGCCAGCAGGCGCGAACTAGAGCGAAATACGCAGTATTTT. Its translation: CASRRELERNTQYF.

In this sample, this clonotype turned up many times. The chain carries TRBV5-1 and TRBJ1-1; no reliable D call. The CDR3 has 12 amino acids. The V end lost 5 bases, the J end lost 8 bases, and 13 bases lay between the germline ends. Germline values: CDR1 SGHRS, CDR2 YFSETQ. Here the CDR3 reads CASSDTGSEAFF. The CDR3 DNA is TGCGCCAGCAGTGATACCGGGAGCGAAGCTTTCTTT.

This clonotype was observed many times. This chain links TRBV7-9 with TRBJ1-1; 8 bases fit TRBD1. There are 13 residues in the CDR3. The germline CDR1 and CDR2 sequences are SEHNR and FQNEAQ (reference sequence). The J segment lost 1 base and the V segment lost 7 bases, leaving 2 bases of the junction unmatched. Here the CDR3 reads CASITGGNTEAFF. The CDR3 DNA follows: TGTGCCAGCATCACAGGGGGGAACACTGAAGCTTTCTTT.

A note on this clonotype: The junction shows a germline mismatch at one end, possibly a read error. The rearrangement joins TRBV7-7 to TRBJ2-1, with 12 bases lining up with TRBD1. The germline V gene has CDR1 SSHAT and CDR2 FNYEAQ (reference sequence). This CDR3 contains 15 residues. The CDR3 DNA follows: TGTGCTAGCAGCTCTTGGGGGACAGGGGGCGATGAGCAGTTCTTC. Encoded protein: CASSSWGTGGDEQFF.

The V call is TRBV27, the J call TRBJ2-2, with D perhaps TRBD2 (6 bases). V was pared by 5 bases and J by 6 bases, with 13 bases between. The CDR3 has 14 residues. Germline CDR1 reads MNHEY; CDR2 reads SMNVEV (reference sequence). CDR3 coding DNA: TGTGCCAGCAGTCCCGGAGGGCGCCCCGGGGAGCTGTTTTTT. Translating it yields CASSPGGRPGELFF.

CDR3 DNA: TGTGCCAGCAGCCCCAGGGGGTTCATGAACACTGAAGCTTTCTTT. It specifies CASSPRGFMNTEAFF. J is TRBJ1-1 and V is TRBV9; 7 bases line up with TRBD1. Germline CDR1 is SGDLS and CDR2 is YYNGEE. Trimming removed 4 bases from V and 0 bases from J; junction bases left unmatched: 6. The CDR3 sequence is 15 residues long.

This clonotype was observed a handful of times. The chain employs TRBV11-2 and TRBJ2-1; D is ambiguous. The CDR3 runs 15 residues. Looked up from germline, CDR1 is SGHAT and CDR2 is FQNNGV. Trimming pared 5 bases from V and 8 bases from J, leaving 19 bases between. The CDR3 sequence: CASSPRLGSYDEQFF. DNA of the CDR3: TGTGCCAGCAGCCCAAGGTTAGGGTCGTACGATGAGCAGTTCTTC.

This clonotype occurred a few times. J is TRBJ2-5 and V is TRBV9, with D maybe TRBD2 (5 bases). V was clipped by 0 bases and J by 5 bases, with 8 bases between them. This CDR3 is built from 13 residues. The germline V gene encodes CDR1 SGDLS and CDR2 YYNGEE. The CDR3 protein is CASSVDSGETQYF. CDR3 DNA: TGTGCCAGCAGCGTAGACTCGGGGGAGACCCAGTACTTC.

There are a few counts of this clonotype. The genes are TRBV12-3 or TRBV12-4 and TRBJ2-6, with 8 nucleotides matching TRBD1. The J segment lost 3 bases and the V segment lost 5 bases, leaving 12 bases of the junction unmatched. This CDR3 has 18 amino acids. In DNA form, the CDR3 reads TGTGCCAGCAGTCCCTGGGCAGGGGGCACGTATGGGGCCAACGTCCTGACTTTC. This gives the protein CASSPWAGGTYGANVLTF.

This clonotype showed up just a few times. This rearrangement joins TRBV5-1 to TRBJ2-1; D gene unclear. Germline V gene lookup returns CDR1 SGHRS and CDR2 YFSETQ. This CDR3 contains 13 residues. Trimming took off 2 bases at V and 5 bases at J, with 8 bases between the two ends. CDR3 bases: TGCGCCAGCAGCTTTGCAGCTAACAATGAGCAGTTCTTC. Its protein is CASSFAANNEQFF.

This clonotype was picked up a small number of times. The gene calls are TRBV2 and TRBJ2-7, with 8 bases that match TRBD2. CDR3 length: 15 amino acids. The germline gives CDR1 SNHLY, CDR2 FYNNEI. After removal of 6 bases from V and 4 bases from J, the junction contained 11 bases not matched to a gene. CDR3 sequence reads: CASSEGRSGGYEQYV. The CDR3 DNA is TGTGCCAGCAGCGAGGGACGGAGCGGGGGTTACGAGCAGTACGTC.

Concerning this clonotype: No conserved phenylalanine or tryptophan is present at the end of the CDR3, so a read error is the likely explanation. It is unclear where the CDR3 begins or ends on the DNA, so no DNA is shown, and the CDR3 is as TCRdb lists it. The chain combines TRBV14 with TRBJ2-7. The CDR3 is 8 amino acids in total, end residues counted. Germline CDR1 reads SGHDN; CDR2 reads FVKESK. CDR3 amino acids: CASSRTRL.

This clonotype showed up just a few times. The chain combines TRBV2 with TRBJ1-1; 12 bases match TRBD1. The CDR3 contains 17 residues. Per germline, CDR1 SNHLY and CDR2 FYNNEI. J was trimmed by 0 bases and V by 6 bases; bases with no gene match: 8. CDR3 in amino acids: CASSPGTGGRMNTEAFF. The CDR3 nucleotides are TGTGCCAGCAGCCCCGGGACAGGGGGCCGAATGAACACTGAAGCTTTCTTT. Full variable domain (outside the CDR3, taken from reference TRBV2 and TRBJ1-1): EPEVTQTPSHQVTQMGQEVILRCVPISNHLYFYWYRQILGQKVEFLVSFYNNEISEKSEIFDDQFSVERPDGSNFTLKIRSTKLEDSAMYFCASSPGTGGRMNTEAFFGQGTRLTVV.

The CDR3 reads CASSYGLAGVDTQYF. In DNA form, the CDR3 reads TGTGCCAGCAGCTACGGACTAGCGGGGGTAGATACGCAGTATTTT. The rearrangement joins TRBV7-3 to TRBJ2-3; 13 nucleotides agree with TRBD2. From germline, CDR1 is SGHTA and CDR2 FQGTGA. After removal of 4 bases from V and 5 bases from J, the junction contained 3 bases not matched to a gene. The CDR3 runs 15 residues.

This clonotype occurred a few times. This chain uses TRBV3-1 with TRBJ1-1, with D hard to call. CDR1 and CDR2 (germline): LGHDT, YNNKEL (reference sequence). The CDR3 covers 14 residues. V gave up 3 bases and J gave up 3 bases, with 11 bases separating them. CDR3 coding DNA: TGTGCCAGCAGCCAGAGGAAGAGGGACACTGAAGCTTTCTTT. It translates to CASSQRKRDTEAFF.

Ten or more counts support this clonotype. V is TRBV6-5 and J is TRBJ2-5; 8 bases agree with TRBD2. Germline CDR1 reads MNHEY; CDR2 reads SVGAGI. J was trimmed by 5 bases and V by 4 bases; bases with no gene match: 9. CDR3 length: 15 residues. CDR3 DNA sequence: TGTGCCAGCAGTTGGCTAGAGCGGGGGATGGAGACCCAGTACTTC. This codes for CASSWLERGMETQYF.

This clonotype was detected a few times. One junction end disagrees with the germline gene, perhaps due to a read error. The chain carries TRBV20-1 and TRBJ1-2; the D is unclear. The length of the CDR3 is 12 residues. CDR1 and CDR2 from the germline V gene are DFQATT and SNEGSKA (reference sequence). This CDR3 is CSARVQAYRYTF. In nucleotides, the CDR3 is TGCAGTGCTAGGGTGCAGGCCTATCGCTACACCTTC.